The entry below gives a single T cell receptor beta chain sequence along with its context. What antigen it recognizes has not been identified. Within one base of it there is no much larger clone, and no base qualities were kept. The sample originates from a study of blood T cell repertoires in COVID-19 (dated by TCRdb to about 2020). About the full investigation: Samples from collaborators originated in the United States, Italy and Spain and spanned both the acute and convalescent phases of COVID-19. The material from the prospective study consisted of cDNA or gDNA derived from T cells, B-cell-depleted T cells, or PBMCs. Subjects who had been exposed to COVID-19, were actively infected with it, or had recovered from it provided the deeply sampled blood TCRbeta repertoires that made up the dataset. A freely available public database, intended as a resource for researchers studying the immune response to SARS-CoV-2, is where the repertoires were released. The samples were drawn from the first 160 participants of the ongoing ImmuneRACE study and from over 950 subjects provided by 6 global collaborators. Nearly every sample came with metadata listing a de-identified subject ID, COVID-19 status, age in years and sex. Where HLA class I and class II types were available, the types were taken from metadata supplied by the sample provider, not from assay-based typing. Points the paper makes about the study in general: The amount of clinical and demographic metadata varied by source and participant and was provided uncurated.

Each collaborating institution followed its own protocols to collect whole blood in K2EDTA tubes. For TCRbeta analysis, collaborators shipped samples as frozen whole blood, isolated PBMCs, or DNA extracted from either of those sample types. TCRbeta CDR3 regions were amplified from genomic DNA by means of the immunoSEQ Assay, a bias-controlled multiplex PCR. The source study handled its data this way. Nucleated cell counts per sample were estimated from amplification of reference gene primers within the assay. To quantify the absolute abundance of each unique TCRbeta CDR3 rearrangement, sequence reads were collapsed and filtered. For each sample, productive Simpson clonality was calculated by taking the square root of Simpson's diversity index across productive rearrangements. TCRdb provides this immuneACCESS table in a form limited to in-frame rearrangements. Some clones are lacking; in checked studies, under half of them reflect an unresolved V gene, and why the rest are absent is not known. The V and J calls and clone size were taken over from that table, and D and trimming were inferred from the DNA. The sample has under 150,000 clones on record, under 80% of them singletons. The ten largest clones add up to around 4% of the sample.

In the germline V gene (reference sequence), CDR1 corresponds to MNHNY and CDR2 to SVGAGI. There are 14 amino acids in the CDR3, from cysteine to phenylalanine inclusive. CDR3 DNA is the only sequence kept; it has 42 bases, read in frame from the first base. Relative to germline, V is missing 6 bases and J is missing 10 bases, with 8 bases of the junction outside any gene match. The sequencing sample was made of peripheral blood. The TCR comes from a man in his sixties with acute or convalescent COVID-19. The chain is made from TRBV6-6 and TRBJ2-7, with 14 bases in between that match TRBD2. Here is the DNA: TGTGCCAGCAGCGGGACTAGCGGGGGTCGCGAACAGTACTTC. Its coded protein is CASSGTSGGREQYF.